Listed below are T cell receptor beta chains from one sample, sequenced in a study of blood T cells in healthy people across ages. TCRdb used MiXCR to reprocess the 5' RACE reads, holding one entry per CDR3 protein. The table shows approximately 900,000 distinct CDR3 sequences, with under 35% occurring only once. These records were also assigned to another study, of T cells of mothers and their children.

Sequenced sample: blood. These TCRs come from a woman between 40 and 50 years old in good health. Both conserved end residues are part of each CDR3. Each record gives: clone size, J gene, V gene, D gene, CDR3 protein, CDR3 DNA. D genes are given only for firm matches. Not all rows give a size; the values are once, few, many and, for expanded clones, a class.

clone size: -; J gene: TRBJ2-7; V gene: TRBV6-1; D gene: TRBD2; CDR3 protein: CASSEVPSGGTYEQYF; CDR3 DNA: TGTGCCAGCAGTGAAGTACCTAGCGGGGGGACCTACGAGCAGTACTTC
clone size: few; J gene: TRBJ2-6; V gene: TRBV7-3; D gene: -; CDR3 protein: CASSPQLVGIGANVLTF; CDR3 DNA: TGTGCCAGCAGCCCCCAATTGGTGGGGATCGGGGCCAACGTCCTGACTTTC
clone size: -; J gene: TRBJ1-6; V gene: TRBV4-1; D gene: -; CDR3 protein: CASSQVPVRYSPLHF; CDR3 DNA: TGCGCCAGCAGCCAAGTCCCCGTAAGATATTCACCCCTCCACTTT
clone size: few; J gene: TRBJ2-7; V gene: TRBV10-3; D gene: -; CDR3 protein: CAISTISPYEQYF; CDR3 DNA: TGTGCCATCAGTACCATAAGCCCCTACGAGCAGTACTTC
clone size: -; J gene: TRBJ1-5; V gene: TRBV7-2; D gene: TRBD1; CDR3 protein: CASIPVLGQGRVQPQHF; CDR3 DNA: TGTGCCAGCATCCCCGTTTTGGGACAGGGACGTGTACAGCCCCAGCATTTT
clone size: once; J gene: TRBJ2-5; V gene: TRBV9; D gene: -; CDR3 protein: CASSAGNGETQYF; CDR3 DNA: TGTGCCAGCAGCGCTGGGAATGGAGAGACCCAGTACTTC
clone size: -; J gene: TRBJ1-2; V gene: TRBV7-2; D gene: -; CDR3 protein: CASRPAGAHGCTF; CDR3 DNA: TGTGCCAGCAGGCCGGCGGGGGCCCATGGCTGCACCTTC
clone size: -; J gene: TRBJ2-5; V gene: TRBV20-1; D gene: -; CDR3 protein: CSARVGGLGETQYF; CDR3 DNA: TGCAGTGCTAGAGTCGGGGGCCTGGGGGAGACCCAGTACTTC
clone size: -; J gene: TRBJ2-5; V gene: TRBV10-3; D gene: TRBD2; CDR3 protein: CAISDGGGAQETQYF; CDR3 DNA: TGTGCCATCAGTGATGGCGGGGGGGCCCAGGAGACCCAGTACTTC
clone size: -; J gene: TRBJ2-1; V gene: TRBV7-3; D gene: TRBD2; CDR3 protein: CASSRTSGGAAYNEQFF; CDR3 DNA: TGTGCCAGCAGCCGGACTAGCGGGGGGGCTGCCTACAATGAGCAGTTCTTC
clone size: -; J gene: TRBJ2-5; V gene: TRBV20-1; D gene: TRBD1; CDR3 protein: CSARVGQGAQYF; CDR3 DNA: TGCAGTGCTAGAGTGGGACAGGGGGCCCAGTACTTC
clone size: few; J gene: TRBJ2-7; V gene: TRBV11-2; D gene: -; CDR3 protein: CASSLSPGVHEQYF; CDR3 DNA: TGTGCCAGCAGCTTAAGTCCCGGGGTCCACGAGCAGTACTTC
clone size: -; J gene: TRBJ1-1; V gene: TRBV20-1; D gene: -; CDR3 protein: CSAGGYTEAFF; CDR3 DNA: TGCAGTGCTGGGGGCTACACTGAAGCTTTCTTT
clone size: -; J gene: TRBJ1-2; V gene: TRBV2; D gene: TRBD1; CDR3 protein: CASSPLTGATGGYTF; CDR3 DNA: TGTGCCAGCAGCCCCTTGACAGGGGCAACGGGCGGCTACACCTTC
clone size: many; J gene: TRBJ2-6; V gene: TRBV7-2; D gene: -; CDR3 protein: CASTDQGSGANVLTF; CDR3 DNA: TGTGCCAGCACCGACCAGGGCTCTGGGGCCAACGTCCTGACTTTC
clone size: many; J gene: TRBJ2-5; V gene: TRBV6-5; D gene: -; CDR3 protein: CASTQLGTQYF; CDR3 DNA: TGTGCCAGCACCCAGTTGGGGACCCAGTACTTC
clone size: -; J gene: TRBJ2-2; V gene: TRBV12-3/TRBV12-4; D gene: -; CDR3 protein: CASSLLAGTNTGELFF; CDR3 DNA: TGTGCCAGCAGTTTACTGGCGGGGACGAACACCGGGGAGCTGTTTTTT
clone size: -; J gene: TRBJ1-5; V gene: TRBV28; D gene: -; CDR3 protein: CASNKQGALNQPQHF; CDR3 DNA: TGTGCCAGCAACAAACAGGGTGCCCTAAATCAGCCCCAGCATTTT
clone size: -; J gene: TRBJ2-5; V gene: TRBV20-1; D gene: -; CDR3 protein: CSARWNWETQYF; CDR3 DNA: TGCAGTGCTAGGTGGAATTGGGAGACCCAGTACTTC
clone size: -; J gene: TRBJ2-5; V gene: TRBV20-1; D gene: -; CDR3 protein: CSARDSRGETQYF; CDR3 DNA: TGCAGTGCTAGAGACTCTAGAGGAGAGACCCAGTACTTC
clone size: -; J gene: TRBJ2-5; V gene: TRBV20-1; D gene: TRBD2; CDR3 protein: CSANPGLATETQYF; CDR3 DNA: TGCAGTGCTAACCCGGGACTAGCAACGGAGACCCAGTACTTC
clone size: -; J gene: TRBJ2-7; V gene: TRBV2; D gene: TRBD1; CDR3 protein: CASTSTGGYSYEQYF; CDR3 DNA: TGTGCCAGCACTTCGACAGGGGGTTATTCCTACGAGCAGTACTTC
clone size: -; J gene: TRBJ1-1; V gene: TRBV6-6; D gene: -; CDR3 protein: CANSYEATMNTEAFF; CDR3 DNA: TGTGCCAACAGTTACGAGGCCACTATGAACACTGAAGCTTTCTTT
clone size: -; J gene: TRBJ2-7; V gene: TRBV7-9; D gene: -; CDR3 protein: CASRRDTTSYEQYF; CDR3 DNA: TGTGCCAGCAGGCGGGACACCACCTCCTACGAGCAGTACTTC
clone size: -; J gene: TRBJ2-4; V gene: TRBV7-9; D gene: -; CDR3 protein: CASSIDGVGNIQYF; CDR3 DNA: TGTGCCAGCAGCATCGACGGAGTTGGAAACATTCAGTACTTC
clone size: few; J gene: TRBJ1-1; V gene: TRBV25-1; D gene: -; CDR3 protein: CASSEYGPLEAFF; CDR3 DNA: TGTGCCAGCAGTGAATACGGGCCGTTGGAAGCTTTCTTT
clone size: -; J gene: TRBJ1-2; V gene: TRBV20-1; D gene: -; CDR3 protein: CRARGGHYGYTF; CDR3 DNA: TGCAGGGCTCGAGGGGGGCACTATGGCTACACCTTC
clone size: few; J gene: TRBJ2-1; V gene: TRBV5-1; D gene: TRBD1; CDR3 protein: CASSTQTGGDEQFF; CDR3 DNA: TGCGCCAGCAGCACTCAAACAGGGGGCGACGAGCAGTTCTTC
clone size: -; J gene: TRBJ2-4; V gene: TRBV7-2; D gene: TRBD2; CDR3 protein: CASSPLPLTSADNEQYF; CDR3 DNA: TGTGCCAGCAGCCCCTTACCCCTGACTAGCGCCGACAATGAGCAGTACTTC
clone size: few; J gene: TRBJ1-2; V gene: TRBV6-6; D gene: TRBD1; CDR3 protein: CASTQLRTGGNYGYTF; CDR3 DNA: TGTGCCAGCACCCAACTCCGGACAGGGGGGAACTATGGCTACACCTTC
clone size: -; J gene: TRBJ2-1; V gene: TRBV7-2; D gene: -; CDR3 protein: CAGSLDRGRYNEQFF; CDR3 DNA: TGTGCCGGCAGCTTAGATCGGGGGAGGTACAATGAGCAGTTCTTC
clone size: few; J gene: TRBJ1-1; V gene: TRBV15; D gene: -; CDR3 protein: CATSRDRRTNTEAFF; CDR3 DNA: TGTGCCACCAGCAGAGACCGCCGCACGAACACTGAAGCTTTCTTT
clone size: -; J gene: TRBJ1-1; V gene: TRBV20-1; D gene: TRBD1; CDR3 protein: CSASMGQGETEAFF; CDR3 DNA: TGCAGTGCTAGCATGGGACAGGGAGAAACTGAAGCTTTCTTT
clone size: few; J gene: TRBJ2-5; V gene: TRBV7-9; D gene: TRBD1; CDR3 protein: CASSSPGQGARETQYF; CDR3 DNA: TGTGCCAGTAGCTCCCCGGGACAGGGGGCGCGAGAGACCCAGTACTTC
clone size: once; J gene: TRBJ2-1; V gene: TRBV28; D gene: TRBD2; CDR3 protein: CVSQTSGDEQFF; CDR3 DNA: TGTGTCAGCCAGACTAGCGGGGATGAGCAGTTCTTC
clone size: -; J gene: TRBJ1-5; V gene: TRBV27; D gene: -; CDR3 protein: CASGGGQIGQPQHF; CDR3 DNA: TGTGCCAGCGGGGGCGGACAAATCGGTCAGCCCCAGCATTTT
clone size: many; J gene: TRBJ2-7; V gene: TRBV20-1; D gene: -; CDR3 protein: CSASPGNEQYF; CDR3 DNA: TGCAGTGCTTCCCCAGGGAACGAGCAGTACTTC
clone size: few; J gene: TRBJ1-4; V gene: TRBV4-1; D gene: -; CDR3 protein: CASSQVRDTYGNEKLFF; CDR3 DNA: TGCGCCAGCAGCCAAGTCCGGGACACCTACGGTAATGAAAAACTGTTTTTT
clone size: -; J gene: TRBJ1-2; V gene: TRBV6-1; D gene: -; CDR3 protein: CASNRGRLYGYTF; CDR3 DNA: TGTGCCAGCAATCGGGGACGCCTCTATGGCTACACCTTC
clone size: -; J gene: TRBJ2-5; V gene: TRBV5-1; D gene: -; CDR3 protein: CASSLGQLLQTQYF; CDR3 DNA: TGCGCCAGCAGCTTGGGCCAGCTTCTCCAGACCCAGTACTTC
clone size: -; J gene: TRBJ1-5; V gene: TRBV7-2; D gene: TRBD1; CDR3 protein: CASSTQGVSNQPQHF; CDR3 DNA: TGTGCCAGCAGCACGCAGGGGGTTAGCAATCAGCCCCAGCATTTT
clone size: many; J gene: TRBJ2-4; V gene: TRBV5-6; D gene: -; CDR3 protein: CASSLTISAKNIQYF; CDR3 DNA: TGTGCCAGCAGCTTGACGATATCGGCCAAAAACATTCAGTACTTC
clone size: -; J gene: TRBJ2-6; V gene: TRBV2; D gene: -; CDR3 protein: CASLTGEGSGANVLTF; CDR3 DNA: TGTGCCAGCCTGACAGGGGAGGGCTCTGGGGCCAACGTCCTGACTTTC
clone size: many; J gene: TRBJ2-7; V gene: TRBV29-1; D gene: TRBD1; CDR3 protein: CSVAWTGDREQYF; CDR3 DNA: TGCAGCGTTGCCTGGACAGGGGATCGCGAGCAGTACTTC
clone size: many; J gene: TRBJ2-7; V gene: TRBV4-3; D gene: -; CDR3 protein: CASSQEPGQSYEQYF; CDR3 DNA: TGCGCCAGCAGCCAAGAACCGGGACAAAGCTACGAGCAGTACTTC
clone size: -; J gene: TRBJ1-6; V gene: TRBV7-8; D gene: -; CDR3 protein: CASSPTGVLVYNSPLHF; CDR3 DNA: TGTGCCAGCAGCCCTACAGGAGTGCTGGTCTATAATTCACCCCTCCACTTT
clone size: -; J gene: TRBJ2-7; V gene: TRBV7-3; D gene: TRBD1; CDR3 protein: CASSFPDRDAYEQYF; CDR3 DNA: TGTGCTAGCAGCTTTCCGGACAGGGACGCCTACGAGCAGTACTTC
clone size: few; J gene: TRBJ1-1; V gene: TRBV29-1; D gene: -; CDR3 protein: CSVRRDLATEAFF; CDR3 DNA: TGCAGCGTTCGTCGGGACTTGGCCACTGAAGCTTTCTTT
clone size: -; J gene: TRBJ2-5; V gene: TRBV29-1; D gene: -; CDR3 protein: CSVEVPVGRLVETGQYF; CDR3 DNA: TGCAGCGTTGAGGTCCCAGTAGGCAGATTGGTGGAGACGGGACAGTACTTC